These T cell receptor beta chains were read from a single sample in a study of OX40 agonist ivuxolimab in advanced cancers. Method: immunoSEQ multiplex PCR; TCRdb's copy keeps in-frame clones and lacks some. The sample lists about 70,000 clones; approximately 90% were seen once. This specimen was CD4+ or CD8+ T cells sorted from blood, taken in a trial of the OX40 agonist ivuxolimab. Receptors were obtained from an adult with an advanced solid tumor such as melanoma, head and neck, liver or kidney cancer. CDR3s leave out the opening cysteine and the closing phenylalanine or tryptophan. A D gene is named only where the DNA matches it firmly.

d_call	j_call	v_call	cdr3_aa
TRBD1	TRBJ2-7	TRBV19	ASSPYRGFYEQY
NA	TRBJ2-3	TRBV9	ASSVAGPDTQY
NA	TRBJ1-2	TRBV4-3	ASSQDRGVGSSYT
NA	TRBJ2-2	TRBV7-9	ASSARGAGELF
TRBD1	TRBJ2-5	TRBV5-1	ASTPSGTGGQETQY
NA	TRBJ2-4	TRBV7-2	ASSPRGLKDIQY
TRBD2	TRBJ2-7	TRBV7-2	ASSLSGGAESSYEQY
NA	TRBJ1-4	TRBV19	ASSILTGANEKLF
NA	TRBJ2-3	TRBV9	ASSVAGGPTDTQY
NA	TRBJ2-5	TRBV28	ASSLAGTAETQY